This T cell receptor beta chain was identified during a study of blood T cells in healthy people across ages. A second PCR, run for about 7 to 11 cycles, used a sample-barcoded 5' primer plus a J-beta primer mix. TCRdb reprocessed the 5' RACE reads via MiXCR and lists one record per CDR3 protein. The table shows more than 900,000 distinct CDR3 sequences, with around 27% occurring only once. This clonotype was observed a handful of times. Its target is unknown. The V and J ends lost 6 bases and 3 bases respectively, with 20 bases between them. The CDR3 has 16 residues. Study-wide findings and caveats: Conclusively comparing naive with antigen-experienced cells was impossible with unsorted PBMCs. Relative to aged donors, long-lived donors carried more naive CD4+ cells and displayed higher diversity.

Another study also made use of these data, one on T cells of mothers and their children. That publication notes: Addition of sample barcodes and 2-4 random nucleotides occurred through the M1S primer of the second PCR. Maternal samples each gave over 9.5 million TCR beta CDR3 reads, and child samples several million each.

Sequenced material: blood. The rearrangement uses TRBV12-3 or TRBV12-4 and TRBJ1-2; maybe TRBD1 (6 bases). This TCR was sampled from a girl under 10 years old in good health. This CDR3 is CASRGEGDPIHYGYTF. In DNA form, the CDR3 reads TGTGCCAGCAGAGGGGAGGGGGACCCAATTCACTATGGCTACACCTTC.